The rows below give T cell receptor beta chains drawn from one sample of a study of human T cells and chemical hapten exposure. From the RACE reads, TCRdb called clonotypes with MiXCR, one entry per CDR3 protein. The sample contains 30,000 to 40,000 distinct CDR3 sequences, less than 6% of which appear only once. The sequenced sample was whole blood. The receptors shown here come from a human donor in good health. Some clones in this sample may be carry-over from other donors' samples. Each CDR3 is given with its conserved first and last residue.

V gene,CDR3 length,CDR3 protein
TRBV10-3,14,CAISAGWATGELFF
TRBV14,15,CASSQVVGGNTEAFF
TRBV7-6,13,CASSFGGAYGYTF
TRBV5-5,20,CASSSRSARGLVSGANVLTF
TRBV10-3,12,CAISEPGGELFF
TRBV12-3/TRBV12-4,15,CASSPTTASNQPQHF
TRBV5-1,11,CASGSGNTIYF
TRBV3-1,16,CASSQDGAGGTDTQYF
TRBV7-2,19,CASSLFVFIGDPANYGYTF
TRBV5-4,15,CASSLETGSDSPLHF
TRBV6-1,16,CASSGPGRMSSYEQYF
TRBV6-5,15,CASRYRDRSYNEQFF
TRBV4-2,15,CASSQEGVNNEKLFF
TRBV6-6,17,CASTQAGSPISGNTIYF
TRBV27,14,CASSKTGANSPLHF
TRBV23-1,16,CASSQKGGASSYEQYF
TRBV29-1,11,CSVVLNTEAFF
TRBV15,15,CATSRGPGNADTQYF
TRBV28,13,CASTEGGGNTIYF
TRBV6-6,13,CASSYFHTGELFF